This T cell receptor beta chain was retrieved from a study of control samples from healthy donors and cancer patients. Per the germline V gene, CDR1 is MNHNS and CDR2 is SASEGT. Trimming removed 3 bases at V and 0 bases at J, with 8 bases between. CDR3 length: 14 residues. Profiling relied on immunoSEQ multiplex PCR, and the TCRdb table lists in-frame clones only, not all of them. The data contain approximately 170,000 clones, 90% to 95% of them singletons. The chain joins TRBV6-1 to TRBJ1-2; D is unclear. The receptor's source is a man aged 25 to 40 in good health. Sequencing input: blood. The CDR3: CASSDTATNYGYTF. DNA for the CDR3: TGTGCCAGCAGTGACACAGCTACTAACTATGGCTACACCTTC.